Each of the 2 T cell receptor beta chains below was sequenced from the same sample in a study of OX40 agonist ivuxolimab in advanced cancers. This table comes from immunoSEQ multiplex PCR, and its TCRdb copy is limited to in-frame clones, with some not included. The repertoire holds tens of thousands of clones, approximately 90% seen once, with about 0.51% in the top ten. Material: CD4+ or CD8+ T cells sorted from blood, obtained in a trial of the OX40 agonist ivuxolimab. The receptors originated from an adult with an advanced solid tumor such as melanoma, head and neck, liver or kidney cancer.

This clone is a singleton in its sample. The CDR3 DNA follows: TGTGCCAGCAGCCTGCGTGAAAAACTGTTTTTT. Its protein product is CASSLREKLFF. This chain joins TRBV5-4 and TRBJ1-4; D is unclear. Germline assignment: CDR1 SGHNT and CDR2 YYREEE (reference sequence). CDR3 length: 11 amino acids. Deletions cut 4 bases from V and 7 bases from J, with 5 bases between.

The CDR3 region has the DNA TGTGCCAGCAGCCGAGGGCTCAATCAGCCCCAGCATTTT. As protein: CASSRGLNQPQHF. The rearrangement links TRBV5-8 to TRBJ1-5; D unresolved. Germline loops: CDR1 SGHTS, CDR2 YDEGEE. The CDR3 sequence is 13 residues long. Trimming stripped 4 bases from V and 3 bases from J, with 8 bases between.